This T cell receptor (beta chain) was identified during a study of vaccination effects on CD4 cells after COVID-19. The protocol was immunoSEQ multiplex PCR, while the TCRdb copy is restricted to in-frame clones and leaves out a portion. The sample comprises 23,000 or so clones, about four fifths of which are singletons, and around 6% rests with the top ten. Trimming left V 1 base short and J 4 bases short, with 11 bases between. The CDR3 runs 15 residues. CDR1 and CDR2 (germline): MGHRA, YSYEKL. Findings of the study overall: At late timepoints after vaccination, vaccine- and infection-induced clones shrank markedly.

Concerning this clone: The antigen remains undetermined.

Sequencing in the ViraFEST assay came after antigen-specific CD4+ T cells had been expanded with viral peptide pools, which were used to stimulate PBMC. Scientists isolated CD4+ T cells after an approximately 9-day culture period ended. Participants each got two BNT162b2 or mRNA-1273 vaccine doses. PBMC cultures contained about 1.9 million cells per well, around 10 IU/ml IL-2 and 10 ug/ml peptides. The source is a human donor who received a COVID-19 vaccine. Some clones in this sample may be carry-over from other donors' samples. This specimen consisted of CD4+ T cells from PBMCs cultured with SARS-CoV-2 spike peptides, obtained after COVID-19 vaccination. The rearrangement uses TRBV4-1 and TRBJ1-5, with a possible D match to TRBD1 (5 bases). As DNA, the CDR3 is TGCGCCAGCAGCCAAGTAGGGGCAACAAATCAGCCCCAGCATTTT. Protein: CASSQVGATNQPQHF.